One T cell receptor (beta chain) is described in this entry. Its specificity is unknown. Regarding treatment: oral pan-JAK inhibitor, 5-10 mg twice daily. The data were taken from a study of CD8+ T cells in alopecia areata. Study summary: Severity of treated patients was scored by affected scalp percentage.

Sequencing used cDNA as its template, made by extracting RNA and reverse transcribing it. The data were produced by immunoSEQ multiplex PCR, yet TCRdb's version contains in-frame clones alone and is incomplete. The table records over 100,000 clones, more than 45% of them present only once. Overall study findings and caveats: Having one nonresponder leaves uncertain how baseline CD8+ expansion relates to response. Normal scalp showed lower clonality than lesional scalp, especially alopecia totalis/universalis. Tofacitinib significantly reduced both scalp clonality and expanded CD8+ clones among the top 100.

Sequenced here: CD4+ T cells sorted from blood, sampled at week 4, from a patient treated with tofacitinib. The TCR was taken from a human donor with alopecia areata.

The CDR3, as DNA: TGCAGCGTTGAAGCCAGACAGGGGGGGTACGAGCAGTACTTC. It specifies CSVEARQGGYEQYF. This chain uses TRBV29-1 with TRBJ2-7, with TRBD1 identical over 9 bases. The CDR3 totals 14 residues. V was clipped by 1 base and J by 4 bases; unmatched bases: 5. Germline V lookup: CDR1 SQVTM, CDR2 ANQGSEA.